One and the same sample provided the 8 T cell receptor beta chains below, sequenced in a study of cytomegalovirus exposure and HLA in healthy donors. PCR employed 60 Vbeta and 13 Jbeta primers. This table comes from immunoSEQ multiplex PCR, and its TCRdb copy is limited to in-frame clones, with some not included. The sample lists roughly 220,000 clones; approximately 80% were seen once. The sample was PBMCs. The origin of the receptors is a man in his fifties or sixties in good health and CMV-seronegative.

This rearrangement joins TRBV5-1 to TRBJ2-5; possible D gene TRBD2, 6 bases. Germline V CDR1 and CDR2: SGHRS, YFSETQ. Trimming pared 4 bases from V and 3 bases from J, leaving 16 bases between. There are 15 residues in the CDR3. CDR3 nucleotide sequence: TGCGCCAGCAGCCGCCAGGGCGGCGGGGAAGAGACCCAGTACTTC. It codes for CASSRQGGGEETQYF.

The chain links TRBV27 to TRBJ2-7, with D possibly matching TRBD1 (5 bases). In germline, CDR1 is MNHEY, CDR2 SMNVEV (reference sequence). Trimming removed 4 bases from V and 4 bases from J, with 17 bases in between. CDR3 length equals 15 residues. CDR3 in DNA: TGTGCCAGCAGTTGGTTGGACAAACGGTCTTACGAGCAGTACTTC. It yields the protein CASSWLDKRSYEQYF.

The chain uses TRBV29-1 and TRBJ2-6; D is unclear. Per the germline V gene, CDR1 is SQVTM and CDR2 is ANQGSEA. The CDR3 contains 16 residues. V lost 0 bases, J lost 4 bases, and 13 bases lay in between. The CDR3 sequence: CSVEDPEARGANVLTF. The CDR3 DNA is TGCAGCGTTGAAGATCCCGAGGCAAGGGGGGCCAACGTCCTGACTTTC. The full variable domain, its missing parts supplied by reference TRBV29-1 and TRBJ2-6, is SAVISQKPSRDICQRGTSLTIQCQVDSQVTMMFWYRQQPGQSLTLIATANQGSEATYESGFVIDKFPISRPNLTFSTLTVSNMSPEDSSIYLCSVEDPEARGANVLTFGAGSRLTVL.

V gene TRBV5-4 combines with J gene TRBJ2-4; perhaps TRBD2 as D (5 bases). Germline values: CDR1 SGHNT, CDR2 YYREEE (reference sequence). The CDR3 totals 16 residues. Trimming removed 2 bases from V and 2 bases from J, with 14 bases in between. The CDR3 is CASSFLEDLTKNIQYF. The CDR3, as DNA: TGTGCCAGCAGCTTTCTCGAGGACTTAACCAAAAACATTCAGTACTTC.

The chain uses TRBV10-3 and TRBJ1-6; 8 bases match TRBD1. The J segment lost 10 bases and the V segment lost 5 bases, leaving 7 bases of the junction unmatched. Germline CDR1 is ENHRY and CDR2 is SYGVKD. The CDR3 extends over 14 amino acids. The CDR3 DNA reads TGTGCCATCAGTTGGACAGGGAAGGAATCACCCCTCCACTTT. It yields the protein CAISWTGKESPLHF.

On this clone itself: The same CDR3 also results from other DNA sequences found in this sample. The chain combines TRBV19 with TRBJ2-5, with D perhaps TRBD1 (5 bases). The CDR3 runs to 13 residues. Trimming pared 5 bases from V and 1 base from J, leaving 8 bases between. CDR1 LNHDA and CDR2 SQIVND come from the germline V gene (reference sequence). The CDR3 is CASSDSLQETQYF. Here the CDR3 DNA reads TGTGCCAGTAGTGACAGCCTCCAAGAGACCCAGTACTTC.

The gene calls are TRBV6-1 and TRBJ1-1; TRBD1 agrees at 7 bases. The germline V gene encodes CDR1 MNHNS and CDR2 SASEGT. The CDR3 sequence is 13 residues long. The ends lost 4 bases at V and 4 bases at J; junction bases unmatched: 3. CDR3 bases: TGTGCCAGCAGTGCGACAGGGAGCACTGAAGCTTTCTTT. The encoded protein is CASSATGSTEAFF.

There are a few counts of this clone. Written as DNA, the CDR3 is TGTGCCAGTTTGTCCTCGGGGACAGTGCGCAATCAGCCCCAGCATTTT. Encoded protein: CASLSSGTVRNQPQHF. This chain links TRBV19 with TRBJ1-5; TRBD1 agrees at 7 bases. The CDR3 spans 16 residues. CDR1 is LNHDA and CDR2 is SQIVND in the germline V gene (reference sequence). Trimming took 8 bases from V and 2 from J; bases not matched to a gene: 12.